This TCR beta chain was identified in a study of cytomegalovirus exposure and HLA in healthy donors. Findings and limits, study-wide: One cluster of highly shared sequence variants probably arose as a sequencing artifact. In a later analysis, most CMV-associated TCR beta chains appeared HLA-restricted.

This clone has a handful of counts. Its antigen remains unidentified. The PCR made use of 60 Vbeta and 13 Jbeta primers. The assay was immunoSEQ multiplex PCR, and TCRdb's table has in-frame clones only and misses some. The table lists approximately 110,000 clones, approximately 80% of them singletons. The CDR3 is 14 amino acids. Trimming shortened V by 5 bases and J by 5 bases, and 15 bases separated the two germline ends. Germline CDR1 SGHTA, CDR2 FQGNSA. This TCR was sampled from a middle-aged man in good health and CMV-seronegative. Sequenced input: PBMCs. The chain links TRBV7-2 to TRBJ1-2; the D gene is possibly TRBD1 (5 bases). The CDR3 here is CASSVSSGGYGYTF. CDR3 in DNA: TGTGCCAGCAGCGTCAGCTCCGGGGGATATGGCTACACCTTC.